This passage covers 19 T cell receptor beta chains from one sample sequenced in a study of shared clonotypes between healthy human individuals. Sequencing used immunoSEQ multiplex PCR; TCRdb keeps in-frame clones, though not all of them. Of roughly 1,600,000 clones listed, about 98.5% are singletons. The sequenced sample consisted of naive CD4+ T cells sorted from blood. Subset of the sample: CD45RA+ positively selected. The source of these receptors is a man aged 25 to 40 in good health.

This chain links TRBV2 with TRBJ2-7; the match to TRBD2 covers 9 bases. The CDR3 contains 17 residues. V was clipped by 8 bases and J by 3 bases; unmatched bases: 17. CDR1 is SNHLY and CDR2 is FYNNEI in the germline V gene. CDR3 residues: CASGDEGASGILYEQYF. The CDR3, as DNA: TGTGCCAGCGGCGACGAGGGGGCTAGCGGGATTCTCTACGAGCAGTACTTC.

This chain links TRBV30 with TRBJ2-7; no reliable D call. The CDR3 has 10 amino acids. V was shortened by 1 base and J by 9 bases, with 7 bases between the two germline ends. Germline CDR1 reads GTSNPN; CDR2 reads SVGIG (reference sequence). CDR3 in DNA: TGTGCCTGGAGTGGATATGGGCAGTACTTC. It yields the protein CAWSGYGQYF.

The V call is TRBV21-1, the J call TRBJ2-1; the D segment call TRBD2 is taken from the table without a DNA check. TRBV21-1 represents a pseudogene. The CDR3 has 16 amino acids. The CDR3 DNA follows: TGTGCCAGCAGCATCTGGCGGGAGGGCTACTACAATGAGCAGTTCTTC. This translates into CASSIWREGYYNEQFF.

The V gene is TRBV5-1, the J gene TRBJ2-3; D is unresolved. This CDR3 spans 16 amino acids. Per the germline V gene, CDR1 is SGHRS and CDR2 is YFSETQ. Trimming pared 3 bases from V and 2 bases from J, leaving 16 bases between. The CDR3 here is CASSSPLDPSTDTQYF. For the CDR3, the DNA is TGCGCCAGCAGCTCGCCCCTGGACCCTTCCACAGATACGCAGTATTTT.

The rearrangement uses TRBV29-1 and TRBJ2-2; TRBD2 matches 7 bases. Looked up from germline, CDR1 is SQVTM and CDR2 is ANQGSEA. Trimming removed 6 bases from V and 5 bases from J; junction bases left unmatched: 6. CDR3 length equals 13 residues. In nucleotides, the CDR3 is TGCAGCGTCCGACTAGCAGCTACCGGGGAGCTGTTTTTT. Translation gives CSVRLAATGELFF.

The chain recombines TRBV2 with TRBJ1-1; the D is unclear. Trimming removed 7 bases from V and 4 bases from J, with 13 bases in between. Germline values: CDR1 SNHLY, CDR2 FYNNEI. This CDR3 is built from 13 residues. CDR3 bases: TGTGCCAGCACCCTCTCAGGCGTCACTGAAGCTTTCTTT. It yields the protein CASTLSGVTEAFF.

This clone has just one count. The CDR3 nucleotides are TGTGCCAGCACCTCGGGACACCACTACGAGCAGTACTTC. This encodes CASTSGHHYEQYF. V usage is TRBV2 and J usage is TRBJ2-7; TRBD1 might be the D (6 bases). V was clipped by 7 bases and J by 3 bases, with 13 bases between them. This CDR3 comprises 13 residues. CDR1 and CDR2 from the germline V gene are SNHLY and FYNNEI.

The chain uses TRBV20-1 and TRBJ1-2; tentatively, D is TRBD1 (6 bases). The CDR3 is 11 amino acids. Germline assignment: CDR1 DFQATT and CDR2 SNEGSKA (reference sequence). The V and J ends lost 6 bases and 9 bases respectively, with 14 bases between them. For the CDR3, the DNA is TGCAGTGCCCCGGGGGCCGACCGCTACACCTTC. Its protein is CSAPGADRYTF.

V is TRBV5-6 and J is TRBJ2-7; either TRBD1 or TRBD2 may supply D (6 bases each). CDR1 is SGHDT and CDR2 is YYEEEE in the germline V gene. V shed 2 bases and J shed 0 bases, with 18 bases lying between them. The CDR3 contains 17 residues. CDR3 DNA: TGTGCCAGCAGCTTACAGGGTCACGGGAGTTCCTCCTACGAGCAGTACTTC. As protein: CASSLQGHGSSSYEQYF.

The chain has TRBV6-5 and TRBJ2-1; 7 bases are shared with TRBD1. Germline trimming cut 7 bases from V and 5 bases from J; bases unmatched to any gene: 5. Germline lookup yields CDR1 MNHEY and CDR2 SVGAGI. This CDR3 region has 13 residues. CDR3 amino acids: CASTGTADNEQFF. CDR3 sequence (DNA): TGTGCCAGCACCGGGACAGCGGACAATGAGCAGTTCTTC.

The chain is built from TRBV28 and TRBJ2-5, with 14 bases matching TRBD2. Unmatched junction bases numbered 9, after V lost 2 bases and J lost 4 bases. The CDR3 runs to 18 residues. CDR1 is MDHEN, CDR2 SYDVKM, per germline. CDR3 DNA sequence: TGTGCCAGCAGTTTACGACAGGGACTAGCGGGAGTTGCAGAGACCCAGTACTTC. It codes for CASSLRQGLAGVAETQYF.

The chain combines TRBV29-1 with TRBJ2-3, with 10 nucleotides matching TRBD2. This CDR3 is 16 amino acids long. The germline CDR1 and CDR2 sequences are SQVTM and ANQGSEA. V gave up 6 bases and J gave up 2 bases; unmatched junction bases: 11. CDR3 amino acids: CSVATLTSGNTDTQYF. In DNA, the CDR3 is TGCAGCGTCGCAACATTAACTAGCGGGAACACAGATACGCAGTATTTT.

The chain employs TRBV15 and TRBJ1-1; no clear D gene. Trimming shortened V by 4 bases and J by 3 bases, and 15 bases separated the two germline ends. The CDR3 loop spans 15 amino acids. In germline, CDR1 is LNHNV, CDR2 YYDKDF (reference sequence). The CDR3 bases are TGTGCCACCAGCAACATCCAAGGATCGGACACTGAAGCTTTCTTT. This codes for CATSNIQGSDTEAFF.

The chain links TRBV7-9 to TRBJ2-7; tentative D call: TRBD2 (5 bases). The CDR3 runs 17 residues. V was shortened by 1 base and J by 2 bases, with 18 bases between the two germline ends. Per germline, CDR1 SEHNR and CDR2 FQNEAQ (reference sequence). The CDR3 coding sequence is TGTGCCAGCAGCTTAGAACTAGGGCCCAGAACCCCCTACGAGCAGTACTTC. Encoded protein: CASSLELGPRTPYEQYF.

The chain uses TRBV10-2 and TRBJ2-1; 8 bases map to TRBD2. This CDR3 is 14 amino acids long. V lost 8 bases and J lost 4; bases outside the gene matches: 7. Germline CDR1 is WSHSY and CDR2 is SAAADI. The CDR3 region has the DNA TGCGCCAGCGCTATAGCGGGGCTATACAATGAGCAGTTCTTC. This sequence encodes CASAIAGLYNEQFF.

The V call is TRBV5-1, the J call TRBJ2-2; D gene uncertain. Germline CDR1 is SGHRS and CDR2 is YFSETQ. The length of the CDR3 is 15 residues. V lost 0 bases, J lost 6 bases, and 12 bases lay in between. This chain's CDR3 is CASSLGGSAAGELFF. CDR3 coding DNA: TGCGCCAGCAGCTTGGGAGGCAGTGCGGCCGGGGAGCTGTTTTTT.

CDR3 loop: CASSRDPGLAGDAYF. In DNA form, the CDR3 reads TGTGCCAGCAGCCGAGATCCGGGACTAGCGGGAGATGCGTACTTC. V and J are TRBV14 and TRBJ2-7; the match to TRBD2 covers 14 bases. This CDR3 has 15 amino acids. The V gene end was trimmed by 4 bases and the J gene end by 12 bases; junction bases not matched to a gene: 11. Germline V lookup: CDR1 SGHDN, CDR2 FVKESK.

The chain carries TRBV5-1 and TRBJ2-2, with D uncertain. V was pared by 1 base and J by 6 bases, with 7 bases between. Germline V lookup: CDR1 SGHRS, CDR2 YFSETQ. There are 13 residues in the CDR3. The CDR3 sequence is CASSLTNAGELFF. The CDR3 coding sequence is TGCGCCAGCAGCTTGACAAACGCCGGGGAGCTGTTTTTT.

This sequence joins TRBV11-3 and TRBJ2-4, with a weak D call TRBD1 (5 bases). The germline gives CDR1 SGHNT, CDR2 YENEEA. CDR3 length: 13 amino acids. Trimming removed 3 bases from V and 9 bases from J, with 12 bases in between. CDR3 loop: CASSLTTRAIQYF. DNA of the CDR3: TGTGCCAGCAGCTTGACCACCAGGGCCATTCAGTACTTC.